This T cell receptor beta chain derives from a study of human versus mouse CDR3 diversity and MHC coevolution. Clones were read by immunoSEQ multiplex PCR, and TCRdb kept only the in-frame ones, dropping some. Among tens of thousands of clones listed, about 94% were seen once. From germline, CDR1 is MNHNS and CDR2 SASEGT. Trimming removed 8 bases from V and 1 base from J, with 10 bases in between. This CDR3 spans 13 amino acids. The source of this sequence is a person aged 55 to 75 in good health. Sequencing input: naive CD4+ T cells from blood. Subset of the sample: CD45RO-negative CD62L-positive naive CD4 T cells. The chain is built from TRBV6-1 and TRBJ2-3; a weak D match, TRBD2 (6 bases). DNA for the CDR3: TGTGCCAGCTATCGGGAGCGCACAGATACGCAGTATTTT. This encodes CASYRERTDTQYF.